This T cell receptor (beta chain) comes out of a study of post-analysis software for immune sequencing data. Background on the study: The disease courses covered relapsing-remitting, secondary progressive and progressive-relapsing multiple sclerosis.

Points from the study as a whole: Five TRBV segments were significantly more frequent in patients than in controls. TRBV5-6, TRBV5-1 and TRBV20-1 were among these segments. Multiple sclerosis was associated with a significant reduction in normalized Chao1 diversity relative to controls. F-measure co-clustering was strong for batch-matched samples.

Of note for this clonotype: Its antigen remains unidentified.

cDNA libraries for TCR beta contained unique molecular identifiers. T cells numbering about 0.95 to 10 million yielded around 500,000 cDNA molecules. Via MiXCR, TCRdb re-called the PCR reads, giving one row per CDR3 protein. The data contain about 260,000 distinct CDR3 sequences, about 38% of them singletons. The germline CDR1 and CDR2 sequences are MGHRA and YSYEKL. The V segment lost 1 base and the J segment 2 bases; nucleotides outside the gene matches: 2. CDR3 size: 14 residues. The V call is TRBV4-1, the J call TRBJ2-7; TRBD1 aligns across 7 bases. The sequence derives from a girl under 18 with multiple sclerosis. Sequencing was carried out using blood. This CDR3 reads CASSQGQGAYEQYF. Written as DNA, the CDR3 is TGCGCCAGCAGCCAAGGCCAGGGGGCCTACGAGCAGTACTTC.